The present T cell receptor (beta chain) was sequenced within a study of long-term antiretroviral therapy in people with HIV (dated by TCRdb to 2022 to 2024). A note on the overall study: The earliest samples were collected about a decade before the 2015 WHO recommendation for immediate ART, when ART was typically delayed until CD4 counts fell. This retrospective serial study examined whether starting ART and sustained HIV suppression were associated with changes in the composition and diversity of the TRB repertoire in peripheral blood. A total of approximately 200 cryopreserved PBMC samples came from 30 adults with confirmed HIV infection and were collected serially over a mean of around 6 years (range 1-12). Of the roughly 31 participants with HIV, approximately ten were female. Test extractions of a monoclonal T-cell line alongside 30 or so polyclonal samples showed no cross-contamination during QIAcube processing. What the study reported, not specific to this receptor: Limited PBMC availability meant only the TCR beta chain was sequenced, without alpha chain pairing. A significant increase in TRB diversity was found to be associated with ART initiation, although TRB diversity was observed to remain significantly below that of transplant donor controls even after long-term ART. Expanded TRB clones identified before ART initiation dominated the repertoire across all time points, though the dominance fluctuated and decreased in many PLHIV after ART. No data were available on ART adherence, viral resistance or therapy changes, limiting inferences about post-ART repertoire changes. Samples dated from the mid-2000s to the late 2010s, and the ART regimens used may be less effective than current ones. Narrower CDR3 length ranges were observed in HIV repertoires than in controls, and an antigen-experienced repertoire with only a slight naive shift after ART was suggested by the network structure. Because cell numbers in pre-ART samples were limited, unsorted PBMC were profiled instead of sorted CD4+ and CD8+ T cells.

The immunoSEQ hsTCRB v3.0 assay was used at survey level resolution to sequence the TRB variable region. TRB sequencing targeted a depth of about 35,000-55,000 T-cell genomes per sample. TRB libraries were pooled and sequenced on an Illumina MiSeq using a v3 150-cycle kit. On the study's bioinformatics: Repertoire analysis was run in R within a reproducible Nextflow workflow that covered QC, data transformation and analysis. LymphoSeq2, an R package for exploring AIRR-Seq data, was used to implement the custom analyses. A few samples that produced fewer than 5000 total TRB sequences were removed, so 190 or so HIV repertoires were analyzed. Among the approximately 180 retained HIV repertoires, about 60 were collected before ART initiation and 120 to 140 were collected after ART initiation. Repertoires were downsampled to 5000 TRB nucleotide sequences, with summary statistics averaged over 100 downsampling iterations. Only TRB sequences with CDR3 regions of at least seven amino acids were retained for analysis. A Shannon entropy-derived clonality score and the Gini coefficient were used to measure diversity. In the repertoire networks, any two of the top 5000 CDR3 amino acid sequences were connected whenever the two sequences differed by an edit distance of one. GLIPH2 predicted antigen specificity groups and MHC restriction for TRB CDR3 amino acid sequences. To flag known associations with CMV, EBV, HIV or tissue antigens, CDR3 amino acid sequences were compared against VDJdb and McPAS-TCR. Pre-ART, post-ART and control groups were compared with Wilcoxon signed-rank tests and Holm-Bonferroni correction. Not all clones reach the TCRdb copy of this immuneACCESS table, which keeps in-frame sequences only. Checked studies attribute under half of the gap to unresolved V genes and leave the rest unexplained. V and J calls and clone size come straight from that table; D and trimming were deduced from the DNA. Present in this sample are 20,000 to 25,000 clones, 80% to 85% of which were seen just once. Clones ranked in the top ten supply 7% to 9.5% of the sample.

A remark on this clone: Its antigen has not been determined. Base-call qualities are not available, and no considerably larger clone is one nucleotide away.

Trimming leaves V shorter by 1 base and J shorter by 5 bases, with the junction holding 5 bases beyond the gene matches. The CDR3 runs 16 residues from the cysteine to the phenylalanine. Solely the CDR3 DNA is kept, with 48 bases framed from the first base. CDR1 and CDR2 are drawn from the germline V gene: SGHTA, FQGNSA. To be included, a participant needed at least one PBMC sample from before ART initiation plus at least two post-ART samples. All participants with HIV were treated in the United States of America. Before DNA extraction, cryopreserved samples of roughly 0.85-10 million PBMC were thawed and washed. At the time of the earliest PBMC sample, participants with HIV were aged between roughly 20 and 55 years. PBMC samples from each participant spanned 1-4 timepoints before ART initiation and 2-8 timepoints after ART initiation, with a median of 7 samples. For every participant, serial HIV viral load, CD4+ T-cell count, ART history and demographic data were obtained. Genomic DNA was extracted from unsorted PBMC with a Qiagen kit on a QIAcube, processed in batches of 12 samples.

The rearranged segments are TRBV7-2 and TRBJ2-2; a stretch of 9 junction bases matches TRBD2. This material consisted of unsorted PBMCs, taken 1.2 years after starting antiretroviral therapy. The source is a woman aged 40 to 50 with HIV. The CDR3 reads CASSLVSGRRTGELFF. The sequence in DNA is TGTGCCAGCAGCTTAGTTAGCGGGAGACGAACCGGGGAGCTGTTTTTT. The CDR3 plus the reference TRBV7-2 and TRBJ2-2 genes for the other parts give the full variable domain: GAGVSQSPSNKVTEKGKDVELRCDPISGHTALYWYRQSLGQGLEFLIYFQGNSAPDKSGLPSDRFSAERTGGSVSTLTIQRTQQEDSAVYLCASSLVSGRRTGELFFGEGSRLTVL.